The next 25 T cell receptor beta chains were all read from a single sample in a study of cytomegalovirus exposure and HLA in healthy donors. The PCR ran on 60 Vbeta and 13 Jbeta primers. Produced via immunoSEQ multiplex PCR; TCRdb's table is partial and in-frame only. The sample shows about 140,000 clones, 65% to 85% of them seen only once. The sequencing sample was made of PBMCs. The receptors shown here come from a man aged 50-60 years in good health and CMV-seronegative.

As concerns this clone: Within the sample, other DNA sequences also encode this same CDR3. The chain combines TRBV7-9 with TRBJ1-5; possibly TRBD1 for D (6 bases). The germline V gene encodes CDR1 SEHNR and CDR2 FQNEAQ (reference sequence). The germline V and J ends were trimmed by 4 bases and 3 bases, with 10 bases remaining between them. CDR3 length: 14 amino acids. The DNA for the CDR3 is TGTGCCAGCAGCTCCCAGGGGTCCAATCAGCCCCAGCATTTT. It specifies CASSSQGSNQPQHF.

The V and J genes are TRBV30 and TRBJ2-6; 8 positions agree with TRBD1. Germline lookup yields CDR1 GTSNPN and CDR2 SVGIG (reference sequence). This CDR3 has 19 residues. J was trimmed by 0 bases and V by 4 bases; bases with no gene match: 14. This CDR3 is CAWTRFTQGAGSGANVLTF. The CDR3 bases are TGTGCCTGGACCCGATTCACCCAGGGGGCGGGCTCTGGGGCCAACGTCCTGACTTTC. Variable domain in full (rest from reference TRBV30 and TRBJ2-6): SQTIHQWPATLVQPVGSPLSLECTVEGTSNPNLYWYRQAAGRGLQLLFYSVGIGQISSEVPQNLSASRPQDRQFILSSKKLLLSDSGFYLCAWTRFTQGAGSGANVLTFGAGSRLTVL.

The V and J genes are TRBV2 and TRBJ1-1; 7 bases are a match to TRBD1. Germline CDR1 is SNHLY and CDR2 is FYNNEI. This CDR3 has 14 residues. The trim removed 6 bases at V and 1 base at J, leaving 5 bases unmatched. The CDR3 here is CASRGTETNTEAFF. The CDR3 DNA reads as TGTGCCAGCAGGGGGACAGAAACGAACACTGAAGCTTTCTTT.

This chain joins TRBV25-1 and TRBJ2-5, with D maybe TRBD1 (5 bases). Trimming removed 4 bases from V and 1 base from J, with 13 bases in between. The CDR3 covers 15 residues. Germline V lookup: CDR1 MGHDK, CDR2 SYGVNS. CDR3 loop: CASSVDSTFQETQYF. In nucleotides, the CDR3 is TGTGCCAGCAGTGTTGACAGCACCTTCCAAGAGACCCAGTACTTC.

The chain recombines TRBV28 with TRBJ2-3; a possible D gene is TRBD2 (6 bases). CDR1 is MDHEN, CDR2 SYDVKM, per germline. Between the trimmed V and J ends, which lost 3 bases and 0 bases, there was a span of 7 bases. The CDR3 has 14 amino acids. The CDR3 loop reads CASSFGGSTDTQYF. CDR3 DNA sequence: TGTGCCAGCAGTTTCGGGGGAAGCACAGATACGCAGTATTTT.

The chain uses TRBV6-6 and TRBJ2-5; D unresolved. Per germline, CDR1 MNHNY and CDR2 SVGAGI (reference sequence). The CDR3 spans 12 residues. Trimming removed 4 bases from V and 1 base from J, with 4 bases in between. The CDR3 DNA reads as TGTGCCAGCAGTTGGAGCCAAGAGACCCAGTACTTC. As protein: CASSWSQETQYF.

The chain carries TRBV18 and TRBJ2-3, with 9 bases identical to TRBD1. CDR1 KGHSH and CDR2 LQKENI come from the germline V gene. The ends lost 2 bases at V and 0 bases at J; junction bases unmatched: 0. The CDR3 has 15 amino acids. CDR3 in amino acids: CASSPDRGSTDTQYF. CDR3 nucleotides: TGTGCCAGCTCACCAGACAGGGGGAGCACAGATACGCAGTATTTT.

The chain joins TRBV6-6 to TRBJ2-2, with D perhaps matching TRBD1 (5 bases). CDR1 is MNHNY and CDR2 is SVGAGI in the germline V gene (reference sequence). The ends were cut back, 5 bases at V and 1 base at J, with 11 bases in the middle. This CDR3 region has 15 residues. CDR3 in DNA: TGTGCCAGCAGTCTCTCGACAGAGAACACCGGGGAGCTGTTTTTT. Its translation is CASSLSTENTGELFF.

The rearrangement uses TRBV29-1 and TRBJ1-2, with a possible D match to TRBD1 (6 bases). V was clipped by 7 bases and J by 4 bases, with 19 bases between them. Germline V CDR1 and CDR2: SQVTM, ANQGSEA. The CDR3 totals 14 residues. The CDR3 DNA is TGCAGCGGAAGGGACAATCAACTCGGCTATGGCTACACCTTC. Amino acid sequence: CSGRDNQLGYGYTF.

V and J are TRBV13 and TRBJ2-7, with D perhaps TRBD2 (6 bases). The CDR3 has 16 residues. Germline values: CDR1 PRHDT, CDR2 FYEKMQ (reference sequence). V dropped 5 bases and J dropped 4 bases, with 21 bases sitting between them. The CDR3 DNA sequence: TGTGCCAGCAGCCTACTTAGCGGCACCCCTCGGTACGAGCAGTACTTC. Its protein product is CASSLLSGTPRYEQYF.

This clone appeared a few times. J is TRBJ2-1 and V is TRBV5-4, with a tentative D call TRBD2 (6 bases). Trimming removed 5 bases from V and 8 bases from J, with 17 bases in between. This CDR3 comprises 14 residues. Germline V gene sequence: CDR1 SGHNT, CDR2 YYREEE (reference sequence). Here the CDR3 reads CASRRDSSQDEQFF. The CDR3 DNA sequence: TGTGCCAGCAGAAGGGACTCCTCCCAGGATGAGCAGTTCTTC.

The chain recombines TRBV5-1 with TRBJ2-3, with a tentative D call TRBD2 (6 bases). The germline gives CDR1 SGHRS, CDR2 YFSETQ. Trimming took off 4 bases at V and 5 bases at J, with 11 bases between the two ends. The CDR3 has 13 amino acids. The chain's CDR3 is CASSEPSVDTQYF. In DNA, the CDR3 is TGCGCCAGCAGCGAGCCTAGCGTAGATACGCAGTATTTT.

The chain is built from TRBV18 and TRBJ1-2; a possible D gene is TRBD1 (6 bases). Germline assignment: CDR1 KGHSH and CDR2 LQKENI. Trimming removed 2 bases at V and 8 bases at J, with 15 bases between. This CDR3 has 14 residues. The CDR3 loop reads CASSPTGQIIGYTF. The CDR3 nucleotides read TGTGCCAGCTCACCAACGGGACAAATAATCGGCTACACCTTC.

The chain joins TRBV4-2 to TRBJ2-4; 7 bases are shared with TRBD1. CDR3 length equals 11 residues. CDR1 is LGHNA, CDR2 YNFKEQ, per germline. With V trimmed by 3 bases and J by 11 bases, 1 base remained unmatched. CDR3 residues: CASSQGTVQYF. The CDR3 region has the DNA TGTGCCAGCAGCCAGGGGACAGTTCAGTACTTC.

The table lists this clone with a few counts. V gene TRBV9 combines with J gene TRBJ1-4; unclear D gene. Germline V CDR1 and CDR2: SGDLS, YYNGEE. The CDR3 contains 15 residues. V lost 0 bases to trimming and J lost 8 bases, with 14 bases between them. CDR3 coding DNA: TGTGCCAGCAGCGTAGGTGGGAGGGAGGGAGAAAAACTGTTTTTT. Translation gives CASSVGGREGEKLFF.

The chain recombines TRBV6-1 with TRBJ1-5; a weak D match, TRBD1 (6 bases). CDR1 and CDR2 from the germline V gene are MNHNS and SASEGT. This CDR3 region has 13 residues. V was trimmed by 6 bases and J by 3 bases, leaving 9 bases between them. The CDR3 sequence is CASRQGFNQPQHF. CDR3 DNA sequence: TGTGCCAGCAGACAGGGTTTCAATCAGCCCCAGCATTTT.

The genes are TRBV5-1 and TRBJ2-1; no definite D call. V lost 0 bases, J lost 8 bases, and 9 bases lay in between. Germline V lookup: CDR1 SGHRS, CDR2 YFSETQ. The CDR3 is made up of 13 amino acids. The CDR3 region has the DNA TGCGCCAGCAGCTTGGAGTGGCTCCATGAGCAGTTCTTC. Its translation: CASSLEWLHEQFF.

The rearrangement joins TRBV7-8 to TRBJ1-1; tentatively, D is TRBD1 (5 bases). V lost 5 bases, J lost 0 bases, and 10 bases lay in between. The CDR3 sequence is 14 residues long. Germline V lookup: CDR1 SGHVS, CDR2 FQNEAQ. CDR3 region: CASSGRVLNTEAFF. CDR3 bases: TGTGCCAGCAGCGGCAGGGTTTTGAACACTGAAGCTTTCTTT.

The CDR3 spells CAWKRGVGQPQHF. The CDR3 nucleotides are TGTGCCTGGAAACGGGGAGTCGGTCAGCCCCAGCATTTT. J is TRBJ1-5 and V is TRBV30; D not resolved. Germline lookup yields CDR1 GTSNPN and CDR2 SVGIG (reference sequence). V was shortened by 4 bases and J by 6 bases, with 13 bases between the two germline ends. CDR3 length: 13 residues.

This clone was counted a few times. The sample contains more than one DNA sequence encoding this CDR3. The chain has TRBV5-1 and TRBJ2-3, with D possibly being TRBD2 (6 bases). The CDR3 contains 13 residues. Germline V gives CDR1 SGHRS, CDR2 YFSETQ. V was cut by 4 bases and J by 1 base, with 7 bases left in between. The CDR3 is CASSGTGTDTQYF. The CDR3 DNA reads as TGCGCCAGCAGCGGGACTGGCACAGATACGCAGTATTTT. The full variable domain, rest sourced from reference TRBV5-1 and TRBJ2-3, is KAGVTQTPRYLIKTRGQQVTLSCSPISGHRSVSWYQQTPGQGLQFLFEYFSETQRNKGNFPGRFSGRQFSNSRSEMNVSTLELGDSALYLCASSGTGTDTQYFGPGTRLTVL.

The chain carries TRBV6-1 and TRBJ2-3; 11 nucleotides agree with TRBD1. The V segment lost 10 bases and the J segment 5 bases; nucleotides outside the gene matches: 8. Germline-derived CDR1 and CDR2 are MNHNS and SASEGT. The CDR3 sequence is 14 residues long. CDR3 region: CAIAPGTGGDTQYF. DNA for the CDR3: TGTGCCATCGCCCCCGGGACAGGGGGAGATACGCAGTATTTT.

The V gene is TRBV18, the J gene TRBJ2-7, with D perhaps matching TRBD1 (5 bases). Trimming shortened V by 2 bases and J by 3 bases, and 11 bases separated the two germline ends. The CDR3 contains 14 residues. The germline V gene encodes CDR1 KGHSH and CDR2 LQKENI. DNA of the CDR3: TGTGCCAGCTCACCAACGTCAGGGTACTACGAGCAGTACTTC. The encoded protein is CASSPTSGYYEQYF.

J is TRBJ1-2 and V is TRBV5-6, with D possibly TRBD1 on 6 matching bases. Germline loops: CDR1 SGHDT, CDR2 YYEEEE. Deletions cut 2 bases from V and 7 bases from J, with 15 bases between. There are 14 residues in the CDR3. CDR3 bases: TGTGCCAGCAGCTTTGGCAGGGGTGGAATTGGCTACACCTTC. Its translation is CASSFGRGGIGYTF.

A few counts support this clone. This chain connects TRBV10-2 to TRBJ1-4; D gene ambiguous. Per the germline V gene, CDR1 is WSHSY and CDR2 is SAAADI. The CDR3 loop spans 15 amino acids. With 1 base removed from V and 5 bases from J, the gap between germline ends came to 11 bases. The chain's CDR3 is CASSEFEITNEKLFF. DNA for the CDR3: TGCGCCAGCAGTGAGTTTGAAATAACAAATGAAAAACTGTTTTTT.

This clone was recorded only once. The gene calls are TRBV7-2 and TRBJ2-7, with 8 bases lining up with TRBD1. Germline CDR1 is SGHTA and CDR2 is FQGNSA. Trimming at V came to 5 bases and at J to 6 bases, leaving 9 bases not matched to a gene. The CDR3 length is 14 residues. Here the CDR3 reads CASSPGQGFFEQYF. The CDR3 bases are TGTGCCAGCAGCCCCGGACAGGGCTTTTTCGAGCAGTACTTC.